This T cell receptor beta chain emerged from a study of Ad26.COV2.S vaccination and SARS-CoV-2 variants. Method: immunoSEQ multiplex PCR; TCRdb's copy keeps in-frame clones and lacks some. The sample includes about 280,000 clones, approximately 89% of them seen just once. The treatment is: roughly 20 received Ad26.COV2.S at low or high dose, single or two shots; about 5 received placebo; per-sample allocation not given. Specimen acquisition occurred on day 63 following the initial vaccine or placebo injection. Germline-derived CDR1 and CDR2 are LGHNT and FRNRAP. CDR3 length equals 16 residues. V was pared by 1 base and J by 4 bases, with 9 bases of the junction left unmatched. This clone was observed a single time.

Sequences were derived from peripheral blood, sampled in a trial of Ad26.COV2.S vaccine versus placebo. This receptor was identified in a person aged 18-60 years who received the Ad26.COV2.S COVID-19 vaccine or a placebo. The J gene is TRBJ2-5, the V gene TRBV12-5, with TRBD2 matching over 7 bases. Here the CDR3 DNA reads TGTGCTAGTGGTTTGGGTCTTTCGGCTAGCGGAGAGACCCAGTACTTC. Protein product: CASGLGLSASGETQYF.